One T cell receptor beta chain is described in this entry. Antigen unknown. Clones were sequenced by immunoSEQ multiplex PCR, and TCRdb holds only the in-frame ones, with some missing. The sample has approximately 110,000 clones; 92% are singletons. V lost 0 bases and J 3 bases, leaving 6 bases between the germline ends. CDR1 is SGHKS, CDR2 YYEKEE, per germline (reference sequence). The CDR3 spans 13 residues. The source of the sample is a study of OX40 agonist ivuxolimab in advanced cancers. The overall study: Treatment of patients was with ivuxolimab, an agonistic anti-OX40 (CD134) antibody.

Study-wide results and caveats: Partial responders treated at 0.1-3.0 mg/kg exhibited clonal expansion among the lowest measured.

Blood draws occurred at baseline, cycle 4 day 1, and cycle 7 day 1. The V gene is TRBV5-5, the J gene TRBJ1-1, with unresolved D. This TCR was sampled from an adult with an advanced solid tumor such as melanoma, head and neck, liver or kidney cancer. The sequences come from CD4+ or CD8+ T cells sorted from blood, collected in a trial of the OX40 agonist ivuxolimab. This CDR3 is CASSLDGYTEAFF. The CDR3 DNA is TGTGCCAGCAGCTTGGATGGATACACTGAAGCTTTCTTT.